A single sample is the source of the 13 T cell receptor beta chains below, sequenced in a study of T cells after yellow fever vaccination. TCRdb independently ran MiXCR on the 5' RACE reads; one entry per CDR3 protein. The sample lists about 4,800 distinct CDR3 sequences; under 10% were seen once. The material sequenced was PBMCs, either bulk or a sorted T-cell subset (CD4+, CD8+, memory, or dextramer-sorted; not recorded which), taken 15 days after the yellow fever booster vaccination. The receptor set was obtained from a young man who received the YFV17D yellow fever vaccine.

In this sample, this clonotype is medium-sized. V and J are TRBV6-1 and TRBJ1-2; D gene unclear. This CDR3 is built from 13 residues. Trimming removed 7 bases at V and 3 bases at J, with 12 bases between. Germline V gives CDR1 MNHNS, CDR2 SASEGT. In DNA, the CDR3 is TGTGCCAGCACTGGCGGTTCCCACTATGGCTACACCTTC. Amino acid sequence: CASTGGSHYGYTF.

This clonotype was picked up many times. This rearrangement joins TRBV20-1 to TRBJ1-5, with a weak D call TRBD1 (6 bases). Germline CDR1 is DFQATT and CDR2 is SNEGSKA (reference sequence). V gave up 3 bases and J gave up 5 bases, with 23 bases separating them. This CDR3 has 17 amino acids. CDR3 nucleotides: TGCAGTGCTAGGGGCGTGGGGGCAGGCAGTTTCGATCAGCCCCAGCATTTT. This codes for CSARGVGAGSFDQPQHF.

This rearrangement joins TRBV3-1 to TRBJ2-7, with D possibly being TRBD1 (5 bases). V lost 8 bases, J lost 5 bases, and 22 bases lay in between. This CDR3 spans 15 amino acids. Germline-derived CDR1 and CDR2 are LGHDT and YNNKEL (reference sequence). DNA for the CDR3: TGTGCCAGCTGCAAGCTCCTCCCCTGGACACACGAGCAGTACTTC. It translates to CASCKLLPWTHEQYF.

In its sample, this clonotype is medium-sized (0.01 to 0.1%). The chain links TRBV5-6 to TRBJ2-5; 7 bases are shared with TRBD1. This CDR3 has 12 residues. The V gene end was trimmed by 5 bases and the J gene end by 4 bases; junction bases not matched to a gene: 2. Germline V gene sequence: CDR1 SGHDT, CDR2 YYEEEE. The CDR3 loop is CASRQGRETQYF. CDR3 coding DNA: TGTGCCAGCAGACAGGGGAGAGAGACCCAGTACTTC.

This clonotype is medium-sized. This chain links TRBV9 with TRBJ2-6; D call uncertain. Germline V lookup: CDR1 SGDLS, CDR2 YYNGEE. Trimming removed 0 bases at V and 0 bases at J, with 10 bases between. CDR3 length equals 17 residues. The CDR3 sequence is CASSVGIGLSGANVLTF. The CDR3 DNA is TGTGCCAGCAGCGTAGGGATAGGTCTCTCTGGGGCCAACGTCCTGACTTTC.

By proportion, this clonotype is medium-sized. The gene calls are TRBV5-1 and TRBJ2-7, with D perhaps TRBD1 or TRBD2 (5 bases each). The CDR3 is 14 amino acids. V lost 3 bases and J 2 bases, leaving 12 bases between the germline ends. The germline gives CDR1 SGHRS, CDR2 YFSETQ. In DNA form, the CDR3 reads TGCGCCAGCAGCTCCCGGGACCCGGCCTACGAGCAGTACTTC. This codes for CASSSRDPAYEQYF.

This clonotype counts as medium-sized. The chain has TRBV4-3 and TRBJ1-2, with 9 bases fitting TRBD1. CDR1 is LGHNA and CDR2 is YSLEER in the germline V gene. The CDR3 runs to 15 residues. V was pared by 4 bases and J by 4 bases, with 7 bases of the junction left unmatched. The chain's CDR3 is CASSPAGDRAYGYTF. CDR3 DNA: TGCGCCAGCAGCCCCGCCGGGGACAGGGCCTATGGCTACACCTTC.

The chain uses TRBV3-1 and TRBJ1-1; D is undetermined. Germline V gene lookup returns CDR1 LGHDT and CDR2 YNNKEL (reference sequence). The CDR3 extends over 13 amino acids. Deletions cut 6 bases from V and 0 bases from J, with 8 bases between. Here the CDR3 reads CASRLDLNTEAFF. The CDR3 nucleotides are TGTGCCAGCAGGTTAGACCTGAACACTGAAGCTTTCTTT. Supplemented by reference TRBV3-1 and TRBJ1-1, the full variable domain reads DTAVSQTPKYLVTQMGNDKSIKCEQNLGHDTMYWYKQDSKKFLKIMFSYNNKELIINETVPNRFSPKSPDKAHLNLHINSLELGDSAVYFCASRLDLNTEAFFGQGTRLTVV.

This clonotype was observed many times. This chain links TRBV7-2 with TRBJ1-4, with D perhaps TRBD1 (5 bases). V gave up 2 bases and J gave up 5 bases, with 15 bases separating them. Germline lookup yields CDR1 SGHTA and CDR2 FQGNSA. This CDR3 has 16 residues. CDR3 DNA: TGTGCCAGCAGCTTAAGTTGGGGGGGGGTGAATGAAAAACTGTTTTTT. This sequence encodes CASSLSWGGVNEKLFF.

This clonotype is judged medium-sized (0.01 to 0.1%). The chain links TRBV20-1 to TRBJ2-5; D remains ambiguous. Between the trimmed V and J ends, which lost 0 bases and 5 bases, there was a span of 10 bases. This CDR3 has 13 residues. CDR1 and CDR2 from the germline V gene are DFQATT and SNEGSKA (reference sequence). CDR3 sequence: CSARDPLRETQYF. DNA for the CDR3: TGCAGTGCTAGAGATCCCTTACGGGAGACCCAGTACTTC.

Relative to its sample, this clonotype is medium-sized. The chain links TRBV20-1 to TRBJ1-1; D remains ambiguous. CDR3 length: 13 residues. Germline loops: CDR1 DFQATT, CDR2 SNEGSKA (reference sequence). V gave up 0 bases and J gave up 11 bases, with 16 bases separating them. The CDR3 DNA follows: TGCAGTGCTAGAGATCAATCTTCGATGGGGGCTTTCTTT. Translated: CSARDQSSMGAFF.

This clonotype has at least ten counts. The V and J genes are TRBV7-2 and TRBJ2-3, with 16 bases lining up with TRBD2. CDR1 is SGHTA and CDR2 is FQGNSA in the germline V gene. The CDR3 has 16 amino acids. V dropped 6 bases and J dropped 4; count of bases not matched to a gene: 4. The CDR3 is CASRLGTSGRADTQYF. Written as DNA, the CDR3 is TGTGCCAGCAGGCTTGGGACTAGCGGGAGGGCAGATACGCAGTATTTT.

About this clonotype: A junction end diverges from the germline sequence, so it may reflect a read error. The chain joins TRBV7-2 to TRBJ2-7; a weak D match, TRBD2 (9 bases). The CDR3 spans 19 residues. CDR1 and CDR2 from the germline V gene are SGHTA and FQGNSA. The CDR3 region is CARSFASPGGGRAVNEQYF. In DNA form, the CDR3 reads TGTGCCCGCAGCTTCGCGTCCCCAGGGGGCGGGAGGGCCGTGAACGAGCAGTACTTC.